These 31 T cell receptor beta chains came from one sample sequenced in a study of cytomegalovirus exposure and HLA in healthy donors. Vbeta (60) and Jbeta (13) primers were used in the PCR. Assay: immunoSEQ multiplex PCR; the TCRdb copy retains only in-frame clones and omits some. The profile covers about 140,000 clones, with around three quarters appearing a single time and about 3.1% taken by the ten largest. Specimen: PBMCs. The source is a male donor in good health and CMV-seronegative.

This clone was seen a handful of times. The V call is TRBV7-9, the J call TRBJ1-1, with D unclear. Germline CDR1 SEHNR, CDR2 FQNEAQ (reference sequence). With 5 bases removed from V and 2 bases from J, the gap between germline ends came to 15 bases. CDR3 size: 15 residues. CDR3 nucleotide sequence: TGTGCCAGCAGCCCTTTCAGATCCGTAAACACTGAAGCTTTCTTT. It encodes CASSPFRSVNTEAFF.

This clone was found once. The V call is TRBV7-6, the J call TRBJ2-3; 7 nucleotides align to TRBD2. V lost 1 base to trimming and J lost 4 bases; unmatched junction nucleotides: 2. This CDR3 is built from 14 residues. CDR1 is SGHVS, CDR2 FNYEAQ, per germline. CDR3 in amino acids: CASSLGREPDTQYF. CDR3 sequence (DNA): TGTGCCAGCAGCTTAGGGCGGGAGCCAGATACGCAGTATTTT.

This chain connects TRBV4-2 to TRBJ2-1; 10 bases map to TRBD2. The J segment lost 2 bases and the V segment lost 0 bases, leaving 4 bases of the junction unmatched. This CDR3 comprises 17 residues. CDR1 is LGHNA, CDR2 YNFKEQ, per germline. The chain's CDR3 is CASSQERAGGTYNEQFF. The CDR3 coding sequence is TGTGCCAGCAGCCAAGAACGAGCGGGGGGGACCTACAATGAGCAGTTCTTC.

J is TRBJ1-5 and V is TRBV19; 11 nucleotides match TRBD1. V shed 4 bases and J 3 bases; nucleotides not matched to a gene: 5. This CDR3 contains 16 residues. Germline lookup yields CDR1 LNHDA and CDR2 SQIVND (reference sequence). CDR3 loop: CASSRGQGGVNQPQHF. The CDR3 nucleotides are TGTGCCAGTAGTAGGGGACAGGGGGGAGTCAATCAGCCCCAGCATTTT. Drawing the rest from reference TRBV19 and TRBJ1-5, the complete variable domain is DGGITQSPKYLFRKEGQNVTLSCEQNLNHDAMYWYRQDPGQGLRLIYYSQIVNDFQKGDIAEGYSVSREKKESFPLTVTSAQKNPTAFYLCASSRGQGGVNQPQHFGDGTRLSIL.

V is TRBV4-1 and J is TRBJ1-4; 8 nucleotides match TRBD1. With V trimmed by 8 bases and J by 7 bases, 9 bases remained unmatched. This CDR3 contains 14 residues. In germline, CDR1 is MGHRA, CDR2 YSYEKL. CDR3 coding DNA: TGCGCCAGCGGACAGGGCCAAGGGACTGAAAAACTGTTTTTT. This translates into CASGQGQGTEKLFF.

The chain is built from TRBV15 and TRBJ2-2, with D perhaps TRBD1 (5 bases). Germline lookup yields CDR1 LNHNV and CDR2 YYDKDF (reference sequence). Trimming took 0 bases from V and 4 from J, leaving 12 bases between them. The CDR3 totals 16 residues. This CDR3 reads CATSRDAYRGTGELFF. The CDR3 DNA reads TGTGCCACCAGCAGAGATGCTTATAGGGGCACCGGGGAGCTGTTTTTT.

V and J are TRBV19 and TRBJ1-2; D ambiguous. The CDR3 totals 11 residues. The V gene lost 6 bases and the J gene lost 5 bases, with 7 bases spanning the gap. The germline CDR1 and CDR2 sequences are LNHDA and SQIVND (reference sequence). CDR3 protein: CASSVLYGYTF. The CDR3 DNA reads as TGTGCCAGTAGCGTGTTATATGGCTACACCTTC.

The rearrangement links TRBV28 to TRBJ2-5, with 12 positions matching TRBD2. The J call is doubtful: the DNA matches TRBJ2-7 better. From germline, CDR1 is MDHEN and CDR2 SYDVKM. The CDR3 length is 15 residues. For the CDR3, the DNA is TGTGCCAGCAGTTTAAGACTAGCGGGAGTGGGCGAGCAGTACTTC. The encoded protein is CASSLRLAGVGEQYF.

This clone is a singleton in its sample. Other DNA sequences in this specimen translate into the identical CDR3. V usage is TRBV27 and J usage is TRBJ2-7; D possibly corresponds to TRBD1 (7 bases). The V end lost 11 bases, the J end lost 4 bases, and 21 bases lay between the germline ends. The CDR3 contains 14 residues. Germline-derived CDR1 and CDR2 are MNHEY and SMNVEV (reference sequence). The CDR3 region has the DNA TGTGCCTCAGGGCGGGGACAGTCCTTTTACGAGCAGTACTTC. It codes for CASGRGQSFYEQYF.

This rearrangement joins TRBV19 to TRBJ1-5; no definite D call. Per germline, CDR1 LNHDA and CDR2 SQIVND (reference sequence). Trimming left V 6 bases short and J 3 bases short, with 21 bases between. The CDR3 contains 17 residues. CDR3 nucleotides: TGTGCCAGTAGCGGGAGTTATGGTGGACTAAACAATCAGCCCCAGCATTTT. This codes for CASSGSYGGLNNQPQHF.

The chain uses TRBV9 and TRBJ1-5, with 8 bases fitting TRBD1. The CDR3 runs to 15 residues. CDR1 and CDR2 from the germline V gene are SGDLS and YYNGEE. The V segment lost 3 bases and the J segment 4 bases; nucleotides outside the gene matches: 6. The CDR3 reads CASSAETGVNQPQHF. The CDR3 DNA reads TGTGCCAGCAGCGCGGAGACAGGGGTTAATCAGCCCCAGCATTTT.

This sequence joins TRBV28 and TRBJ2-2, with TRBD2 matching 7 bases. CDR1 and CDR2 (germline): MDHEN, SYDVKM. With V trimmed by 4 bases and J by 1 base, 3 bases remained unmatched. The CDR3 spans 15 residues. CDR3 DNA sequence: TGTGCCAGCAGTTCTCTAGCGGAGAACACCGGGGAGCTGTTTTTT. Protein product: CASSSLAENTGELFF.

This chain connects TRBV19 to TRBJ1-1; D gene uncertain. The V and J ends lost 6 bases and 1 base respectively, with 6 bases between them. The germline CDR1 and CDR2 sequences are LNHDA and SQIVND (reference sequence). The CDR3 is 12 residues long. CDR3 sequence reads: CASSLKNTEAFF. The CDR3 DNA sequence: TGTGCCAGTAGCCTAAAGAACACTGAAGCTTTCTTT. The variable domain in full, completed from reference TRBV19 and TRBJ1-1, reads DGGITQSPKYLFRKEGQNVTLSCEQNLNHDAMYWYRQDPGQGLRLIYYSQIVNDFQKGDIAEGYSVSREKKESFPLTVTSAQKNPTAFYLCASSLKNTEAFFGQGTRLTVV.

The V and J genes are TRBV28 and TRBJ1-2; 9 bases map to TRBD1. J was trimmed by 10 bases and V by 6 bases; bases with no gene match: 6. The CDR3 totals 12 residues. Germline V gives CDR1 MDHEN, CDR2 SYDVKM. CDR3 sequence reads: CASRGDRVFYTF. The CDR3 DNA reads TGTGCCAGCAGGGGGGACAGGGTCTTCTACACCTTC.

This clone was found a few times. This chain connects TRBV19 to TRBJ2-5, with 7 bases aligning to TRBD1. The junction had 10 bases not matched to a gene; V was cut back by 7 bases and J by 5 bases. Germline V gene data show CDR1 as LNHDA and CDR2 as SQIVND (reference sequence). CDR3 length equals 14 residues. The CDR3 region has the DNA TGTGCCAGTAAAGGGGGCCTAGGGGGCGAGACCCAGTACTTC. Amino acid sequence: CASKGGLGGETQYF.

The J gene is TRBJ2-1, the V gene TRBV7-2; D is undetermined. With 0 bases removed from V and 6 bases from J, the gap between germline ends came to 6 bases. The CDR3 is made up of 13 amino acids. Germline values: CDR1 SGHTA, CDR2 FQGNSA. The CDR3 spells CASSLAAINEQFF. The CDR3 bases are TGTGCCAGCAGCTTAGCGGCCATCAATGAGCAGTTCTTC.

The chain carries TRBV18 and TRBJ2-7; D is undetermined. V lost 3 bases, J lost 2 bases, and 11 bases lay in between. Germline V gene data show CDR1 as KGHSH and CDR2 as LQKENI. The CDR3 loop spans 14 amino acids. The CDR3 sequence is CASSPSWQTYEQYF. The CDR3 nucleotides are TGTGCCAGCTCACCTTCGTGGCAGACCTACGAGCAGTACTTC.

The chain combines TRBV5-1 with TRBJ2-2, with D hard to call. CDR1 SGHRS and CDR2 YFSETQ come from the germline V gene. Trimming removed 0 bases from V and 0 bases from J, with 15 bases in between. The CDR3 totals 18 residues. CDR3 coding DNA: TGCGCCAGCAGCTTGGTCCCAGCGTCTACCACGAACACCGGGGAGCTGTTTTTT. The encoded protein is CASSLVPASTTNTGELFF.

This chain uses TRBV7-2 with TRBJ1-2; D might be TRBD1 (6 bases). The CDR3 contains 14 residues. Trimming left V 1 base short and J 10 bases short, with 16 bases between. Germline V lookup: CDR1 SGHTA, CDR2 FQGNSA. CDR3 bases: TGTGCCAGCAGCTTAGGGCGGGGGGGCCCTACCTACACCTTC. This encodes CASSLGRGGPTYTF.

This rearrangement joins TRBV27 to TRBJ2-1; TRBD2 aligns across 9 bases. Germline loops: CDR1 MNHEY, CDR2 SMNVEV (reference sequence). Trimming cost V 4 bases and J 7 bases; bases outside gene matches: 8. This CDR3 contains 15 residues. The CDR3 loop reads CASSSLAGPVNEQFF. DNA for the CDR3: TGTGCCAGCAGTTCTCTAGCGGGGCCTGTAAATGAGCAGTTCTTC.

V usage is TRBV15 and J usage is TRBJ1-4; D ambiguous. The V gene's germline CDR1 is LNHNV and CDR2 YYDKDF (reference sequence). The CDR3 consists of 16 residues. V was trimmed by 1 base and J by 0 bases, leaving 9 bases between them. CDR3 sequence reads: CATSRVRGSTNEKLFF. CDR3 nucleotides: TGTGCCACCAGCAGAGTCCGCGGGTCAACTAATGAAAAACTGTTTTTT.

The chain joins TRBV5-1 to TRBJ2-1; 9 bases map to TRBD2. The germline V gene has CDR1 SGHRS and CDR2 YFSETQ. The CDR3 spans 18 residues. The trim removed 0 bases at V and 2 bases at J, leaving 9 bases unmatched. CDR3 residues: CASSLGGGARLPYNEQFF. CDR3 coding DNA: TGCGCCAGCAGCTTGGGCGGGGGGGCCAGGTTGCCCTACAATGAGCAGTTCTTC.

This clone was detected only once. The rearrangement links TRBV10-3 to TRBJ2-6; no clear D gene. V was cut by 6 bases and J by 4 bases, with 7 bases left in between. The CDR3 covers 13 residues. Germline V gene lookup returns CDR1 ENHRY and CDR2 SYGVKD. In nucleotides, the CDR3 is TGTGCCATCAGCGAGCCGGGGGCCAACGTCCTGACTTTC. This codes for CAISEPGANVLTF.

The CDR3 bases are TGTGCCAGCAGCTTAGACTTGACAGATACGCAGTATTTT. Its translation is CASSLDLTDTQYF. This chain joins TRBV7-6 and TRBJ2-3; no clear D gene. Per germline, CDR1 SGHVS and CDR2 FNYEAQ. This CDR3 contains 13 residues. Between the trimmed V and J ends, which lost 1 base and 3 bases, there was a span of 5 bases. Variable domain in full (rest from reference TRBV7-6 and TRBJ2-3): GAGVSQSPRYKVTKRGQDVALRCDPISGHVSLYWYRQALGQGPEFLTYFNYEAQQDKSGLPNDRFSAERPEGSISTLTIQRTEQRDSAMYRCASSLDLTDTQYFGPGTRLTVL.

J is TRBJ2-1 and V is TRBV10-3, with 12 bases matching TRBD1. This CDR3 region has 16 residues. V lost 4 bases and J lost 4; bases outside the gene matches: 5. Germline V gene sequence: CDR1 ENHRY, CDR2 SYGVKD. CDR3 in amino acids: CAISAGDRGLYNEQFF. The CDR3 DNA reads as TGTGCCATCAGTGCTGGGGACAGGGGGCTTTACAATGAGCAGTTCTTC.

The V gene is TRBV6-5, the J gene TRBJ2-2; weak D call: TRBD1 (6 bases). Germline V gives CDR1 MNHEY, CDR2 SVGAGI. V dropped 2 bases and J dropped 5 bases, with 9 bases sitting between them. CDR3 size: 14 residues. The CDR3 sequence is CASSYDRRTGELFF. CDR3 coding DNA: TGTGCCAGCAGTTACGACAGGCGAACCGGGGAGCTGTTTTTT.

The gene calls are TRBV9 and TRBJ2-1, with TRBD2 identical over 9 bases. Trimming at V came to 4 bases and at J to 0 bases, leaving 5 bases not matched to a gene. CDR1 SGDLS and CDR2 YYNGEE come from the germline V gene. The CDR3 runs to 16 residues. The CDR3 region has the DNA TGTGCCAGCAGCTTGTATAGCGGGAGCTCCTACAATGAGCAGTTCTTC. This codes for CASSLYSGSSYNEQFF.

This clone was observed a handful of times. The chain couples TRBV30 to TRBJ2-4, with 9 bases identical to TRBD1. Trimming cost V 2 bases and J 7 bases; bases outside gene matches: 3. The germline V gene encodes CDR1 GTSNPN and CDR2 SVGIG (reference sequence). The length of the CDR3 is 13 residues. CDR3 in amino acids: CAWSYRGLNIQYF. CDR3 in DNA: TGTGCCTGGAGTTACAGGGGGCTGAACATTCAGTACTTC.

The rearrangement links TRBV5-8 to TRBJ2-1; 8 bases agree with TRBD1. Germline CDR1 and CDR2: SGHTS and YDEGEE. The CDR3 covers 13 residues. V dropped 5 bases and J dropped 10; count of bases not matched to a gene: 8. Here the CDR3 DNA reads TGTGCCAGCAGTATGGACAGGGCAGGGGAGCAGTTCTTC. Its translation is CASSMDRAGEQFF.

This clone was detected a few times. V usage is TRBV5-4 and J usage is TRBJ2-7; TRBD2 matches 14 bases. The CDR3 spans 17 residues. Germline CDR1 SGHNT, CDR2 YYREEE (reference sequence). V gave up 4 bases and J gave up 3 bases; unmatched junction bases: 9. The CDR3 sequence is CASSPSRLAGGGYEQYF. The DNA for the CDR3 is TGTGCCAGCAGCCCTTCCCGACTAGCGGGAGGGGGCTACGAGCAGTACTTC.

The rearrangement joins TRBV28 to TRBJ1-4, with D unclear. The germline gives CDR1 MDHEN, CDR2 SYDVKM. CDR3 length: 17 amino acids. The ends were cut back, 2 bases at V and 2 bases at J, with 15 bases in the middle. CDR3 loop: CASSLIQERSTNEKLFF. The CDR3 coding sequence is TGTGCCAGCAGTTTAATCCAGGAACGATCGACTAATGAAAAACTGTTTTTT. The variable domain in full, completed from reference TRBV28 and TRBJ1-4, reads DVKVTQSSRYLVKRTGEKVFLECVQDMDHENMFWYRQDPGLGLRLIYFSYDVKMKEKGDIPEGYSVSREKKERFSLILESASTNQTSMYLCASSLIQERSTNEKLFFGSGTQLSVL.